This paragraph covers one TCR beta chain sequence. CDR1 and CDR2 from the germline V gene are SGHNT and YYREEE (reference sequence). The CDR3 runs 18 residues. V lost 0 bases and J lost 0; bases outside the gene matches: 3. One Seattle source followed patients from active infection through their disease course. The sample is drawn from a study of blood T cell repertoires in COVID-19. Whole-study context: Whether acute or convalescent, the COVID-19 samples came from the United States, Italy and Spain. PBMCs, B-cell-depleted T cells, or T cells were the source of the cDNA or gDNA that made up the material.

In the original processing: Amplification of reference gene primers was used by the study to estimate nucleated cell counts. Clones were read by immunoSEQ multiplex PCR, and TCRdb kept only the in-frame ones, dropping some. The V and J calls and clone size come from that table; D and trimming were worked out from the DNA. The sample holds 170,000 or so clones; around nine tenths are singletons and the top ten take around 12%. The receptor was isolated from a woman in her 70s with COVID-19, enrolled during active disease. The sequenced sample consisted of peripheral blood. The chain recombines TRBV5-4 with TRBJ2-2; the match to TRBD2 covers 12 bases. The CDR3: CASSLGLAGGPNTGELFF. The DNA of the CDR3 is TGTGCCAGCAGCTTGGGGCTAGCGGGAGGGCCGAACACCGGGGAGCTGTTTTTT.